Presented here are 17 T cell receptor beta chains from one specimen sequenced in a study of stem cell transplantation in POMP-related autoinflammatory disease. Measured with immunoSEQ multiplex PCR; TCRdb has only the in-frame clones, and not every one. The sample shows about 1,000 clones, 70% to 85% of them seen only once. Specimen: CD8+ T cells from PBMCs. These receptors all stem from a human donor in good health.

V is TRBV6-1 and J is TRBJ2-7; 7 bases match TRBD1. Germline CDR1 reads MNHNS; CDR2 reads SASEGT. After removal of 4 bases from V and 5 bases from J, the junction contained 11 bases not matched to a gene. CDR3 length equals 15 residues. The CDR3 region is CASSATGEIFHEQYF. CDR3 sequence (DNA): TGTGCCAGCAGTGCTACAGGGGAGATCTTCCACGAGCAGTACTTC.

This chain uses TRBV19 with TRBJ1-1; 7 positions agree with TRBD1. V trimming: 5 bases; J trimming: 6 bases; junction bases outside the gene matches: 18. CDR3 length: 17 amino acids. Germline assignment: CDR1 LNHDA and CDR2 SQIVND (reference sequence). CDR3 loop: CASSSASIDRVGAEAFF. CDR3 bases: TGTGCCAGTAGTTCCGCTTCAATCGACAGGGTCGGGGCTGAAGCTTTCTTT.

The V gene is TRBV10-3, the J gene TRBJ1-1; no reliable D call. V was cut by 4 bases and J by 4 bases, with 7 bases left in between. The length of the CDR3 is 12 residues. CDR1 and CDR2 from the germline V gene are ENHRY and SYGVKD. DNA for the CDR3: TGTGCCATCAGTGCGGTCGCCACTGAAGCTTTCTTT. Protein product: CAISAVATEAFF.

On this clone itself: An end of the junction differs from the germline gene, which may be a read error. CDR3 loop: CASSQDRAEDTQYF. The CDR3 DNA reads TGCGCCAGCAGCCAAGATCGGGCCGAAGATACGCAGTATTTT. This rearrangement joins TRBV7-2 to TRBJ2-3, with D hard to call. CDR1 and CDR2 (germline): SGHTA, FQGNSA. The CDR3 sequence is 14 residues long.

CDR3 sequence (DNA): TGTGCCAGCAGCTTTGACAACAGGGTCGAAGCTTTCTTT. Amino acid sequence: CASSFDNRVEAFF. The chain employs TRBV5-6 and TRBJ1-1, with a possible D match to TRBD1 (6 bases). CDR3 length: 13 amino acids. The V gene lost 2 bases and the J gene lost 8 bases, with 13 bases spanning the gap. Germline CDR1 is SGHDT and CDR2 is YYEEEE. The full variable domain, completed using reference TRBV5-6 and TRBJ1-1, is DAGVTQSPTHLIKTRGQQVTLRCSPKSGHDTVSWYQQALGQGPQFIFQYYEEEERQRGNFPDRFSGHQFPNYSSELNVNALLLGDSALYLCASSFDNRVEAFFGQGTRLTVV.

The genes are TRBV6-1 and TRBJ2-3; TRBD2 agrees at 9 bases. Losses at the gene ends were 1 base for V and 2 bases for J; bases not matched to a gene: 1. Germline assignment: CDR1 MNHNS and CDR2 SASEGT. This CDR3 comprises 15 residues. The CDR3 reads CASSEERGATDTQYF. CDR3 nucleotides: TGTGCCAGCAGTGAAGAGCGGGGGGCCACAGATACGCAGTATTTT.

The V call is TRBV6-5, the J call TRBJ2-7; a possible D gene is TRBD1 (6 bases). The V end was cut by 7 bases, the J end by 5 bases, with 15 bases between. CDR3 length: 13 residues. Germline CDR1 MNHEY, CDR2 SVGAGI. The CDR3 region is CASTRQGSNEQYF. CDR3 DNA: TGTGCCAGCACAAGGCAGGGGTCCAACGAGCAGTACTTC.

This clone qualifies as large. V usage is TRBV15 and J usage is TRBJ2-1, with 10 bases matching TRBD2. V lost 4 bases and J lost 9; bases outside the gene matches: 6. CDR1 is LNHNV, CDR2 YYDKDF, per germline (reference sequence). The CDR3 loop spans 14 amino acids. The CDR3 is CATSTRLAGGEQFF. CDR3 DNA: TGTGCCACCAGCACCAGACTAGCGGGCGGTGAGCAGTTCTTC. The complete variable domain, with remaining parts taken from reference TRBV15 and TRBJ2-1, reads DAMVIQNPRYQVTQFGKPVTLSCSQTLNHNVMYWYQQKSSQAPKLLFHYYDKDFNNEADTPDNFQSRRPNTSFCFLDIRSPGLGDTAMYLCATSTRLAGGEQFFGPGTRLTVL.

The chain employs TRBV6-9 and TRBJ2-2; TRBD2 might be the D (5 bases). Germline assignment: CDR1 MNHGY and CDR2 SVAAGI. There are 13 residues in the CDR3. Trimming removed 3 bases from V and 6 bases from J, with 8 bases in between. The CDR3 DNA sequence: TGTGCCAGCAGTTACTCTAGCCCCGGGGAGCTGTTTTTT. Amino acid sequence: CASSYSSPGELFF.

The J gene is TRBJ1-1, the V gene TRBV7-8, with D possibly being TRBD1 (6 bases). Trimming shortened V by 2 bases and J by 0 bases, and 13 bases separated the two germline ends. The CDR3 has 16 residues. Per germline, CDR1 SGHVS and CDR2 FQNEAQ. The chain's CDR3 is CASSLMGGQMNTEAFF. The CDR3 DNA reads TGTGCCAGCAGCTTAATGGGGGGGCAGATGAACACTGAAGCTTTCTTT. The variable domain in full, with the rest retrieved from reference TRBV7-8 and TRBJ1-1, is GAGVSQSPRYKVAKRGQDVALRCDPISGHVSLFWYQQALGQGPEFLTYFQNEAQLDKSGLPSDRFFAERPEGSVSTLKIQRTQQEDSAVYLCASSLMGGQMNTEAFFGQGTRLTVV.

The rearrangement uses TRBV7-9 and TRBJ1-5, with a tentative D call TRBD1 (5 bases). CDR1 SEHNR and CDR2 FQNEAQ come from the germline V gene (reference sequence). The CDR3 is 15 amino acids. V was cut by 5 bases and J by 3 bases, with 14 bases left in between. The CDR3 sequence is CASSPDSAHNQPQHF. For the CDR3, the DNA is TGTGCCAGCAGCCCCGACAGTGCCCACAATCAGCCCCAGCATTTT.

J is TRBJ2-1 and V is TRBV28, with 10 bases aligning to TRBD2. Germline loops: CDR1 MDHEN, CDR2 SYDVKM. V lost 4 bases to trimming and J lost 8 bases; unmatched junction nucleotides: 8. This CDR3 contains 15 residues. CDR3 loop: CASSSEREGLDEQFF. As DNA, the CDR3 is TGTGCCAGCAGTTCGGAGCGGGAGGGCCTGGATGAGCAGTTCTTC.

J is TRBJ2-7 and V is TRBV29-1; TRBD2 aligns across 8 bases. The junction had 11 bases not matched to a gene; V was cut back by 7 bases and J by 6 bases. Germline V gives CDR1 SQVTM, CDR2 ANQGSEA. The CDR3 runs 13 residues. The CDR3 here is CSDRAGDASEQYF. CDR3 nucleotide sequence: TGCAGCGATAGAGCGGGAGATGCCTCCGAGCAGTACTTC.

The chain joins TRBV4-2 to TRBJ2-3; D is tentatively TRBD1 or TRBD2 (5 bases each). The germline gives CDR1 LGHNA, CDR2 YNFKEQ. The CDR3 loop spans 16 amino acids. The V end was cut by 4 bases, the J end by 2 bases, with 16 bases between. CDR3 nucleotides: TGTGCCAGCAGCCCGGTGGGACCGCCTTCCACAGATACGCAGTATTTT. Encoded protein: CASSPVGPPSTDTQYF.

The chain couples TRBV4-1 to TRBJ2-7; the D is unclear. V was pared by 11 bases and J by 6 bases, with 5 bases between. The CDR3 extends over 8 amino acids. The V gene's germline CDR1 is MGHRA and CDR2 YSYEKL. In DNA form, the CDR3 reads TGCGCCCCCCCCGAGCAGTACTTC. It codes for CAPPEQYF.

This chain uses TRBV5-5 with TRBJ1-2; the D gene is possibly TRBD1 (5 bases). The germline V gene has CDR1 SGHKS and CDR2 YYEKEE (reference sequence). V lost 0 bases to trimming and J lost 0 bases, with 18 bases between them. The CDR3 has 18 residues. This CDR3 is CASSLEGGIGTPNYGYTF. For the CDR3, the DNA is TGTGCCAGCAGCTTGGAGGGAGGGATAGGGACTCCTAACTATGGCTACACCTTC.

In its sample, this clone was seen a few times. The chain recombines TRBV15 with TRBJ2-7, with TRBD1 matching over 11 bases. After removal of 8 bases from V and 2 bases from J, the junction contained 2 bases not matched to a gene. This CDR3 has 13 amino acids. The germline V gene encodes CDR1 LNHNV and CDR2 YYDKDF (reference sequence). The CDR3, as DNA: TGTGCCACCGGACAGGGGGCCACCTACGAGCAGTACTTC. Encoded protein: CATGQGATYEQYF.